The T cell receptor (beta chain) described here comes from a study of siplizumab effects on memory and regulatory T cells. The CDR3 is 13 residues long. The germline V gene has CDR1 ENHRY and CDR2 SYGVKD. The V end lost 6 bases, the J end lost 3 bases, and 12 bases lay between the germline ends. Per sample, roughly 9.5 x 10^4 TCR templates were assayed. The assay was immunoSEQ multiplex PCR, and TCRdb's table has in-frame clones only and misses some. Of roughly 93,000 clones listed, roughly 94% are singletons. Study observations and caveats: The mapping of alloreactive clones to unstimulated subsets covered only a minor fraction of them.

Worth noting for this clone: What it recognizes is unknown.

The clonotype was recovered from a human donor in good health. The V call is TRBV10-3, the J call TRBJ2-7; weak D call: TRBD1 (5 bases). Sequencing was performed on non-Treg CD4+ T cells sorted from blood. This chain's CDR3 is CAISPGQVYEQYF. The DNA of the CDR3 is TGTGCCATCAGCCCAGGACAAGTCTACGAGCAGTACTTC.